A selection of T cell receptor beta chains follows, all from one sample in a study of T-cell memory formation after mild COVID-19. TCRdb independently ran MiXCR on the 5' RACE reads; one entry per CDR3 protein. Of about 560,000 distinct CDR3 sequences in the sample, less than 25% were seen once. Sequenced material: PBMCs or a T cell subset sorted from them (not recorded which). These receptors originate from an adult woman who had mild COVID-19 (a few samples of this study predate the infection). Cell type and time point are not known. The CDR3 runs from the conserved cysteine through the conserved F or W. The D gene is left open where the match is weak. The size entry is marked missing in some rows and otherwise reads once, few, many or a size class.

d_gene	v_gene	abundance	j_gene	CDR3nt	CDR3aa
NA	TRBV5-6	NA	TRBJ2-5	TGTGCCAGCAGCCCCGGGACCGTCCTCTACTTC	CASSPGTVLYF
TRBD2	TRBV20-1	few	TRBJ2-1	TGCAGTGCTAGACTAGCGGGAGATATGGGGGATGAGCAGTTCTTC	CSARLAGDMGDEQFF
NA	TRBV18	few	TRBJ2-3	TGTGCCAGCTCACCCGTTGTGGGCGGGAACACAGATACGCAGTATTTT	CASSPVVGGNTDTQYF
NA	TRBV5-1	few	TRBJ2-3	TGCGCCAGCAGCTTGGTGGGCGGAATAACAGATACGCAGTATTTT	CASSLVGGITDTQYF
TRBD1	TRBV7-6	few	TRBJ2-7	TGTGCCAGCTCACCGGGACAGGGGCCCGAGCAGTACTTC	CASSPGQGPEQYF
NA	TRBV6-5	few	TRBJ2-1	TGTGCCAGCACCCGGACAGGCCACCCCGGGGACTTACCCAATGAGCAGTTCTTC	CASTRTGHPGDLPNEQFF
TRBD1	TRBV12-3/TRBV12-4	many	TRBJ2-5	TGTGCCAGCAGTTTGCCGGACAGGGGGCAGACCCAGTACTTC	CASSLPDRGQTQYF
TRBD1	TRBV7-9	few	TRBJ2-7	TGTGCCAGCGGACAGGGGGCGCCCGAGCAGTACTTC	CASGQGAPEQYF
NA	TRBV3-1	many	TRBJ2-1	TGTGCCAGCAGCCAAGAAGGACGAAGCAGCCATGAGCAGTTCTTC	CASSQEGRSSHEQFF
TRBD2	TRBV2	few	TRBJ2-3	TGTGCCAGCAGTGTCCCGAGAGGACTAGCGGGGGAGAGCACAGATACGCAGTATTTT	CASSVPRGLAGESTDTQYF
NA	TRBV3-1	NA	TRBJ2-7	TGTGCCAGCAGCCAAGAAGGTCGGCCGAGCTCCTACGAGCAGTACTTC	CASSQEGRPSSYEQYF
NA	TRBV24-1	few	TRBJ1-1	TGTGCCACAATGGGATCTAACACTGAAGCTTTCTTT	CATMGSNTEAFF
NA	TRBV5-1	NA	TRBJ1-2	TGCGCCAGCAGCTACCACCCGGGCCAGGAGACCTATGGCTACACCTTC	CASSYHPGQETYGYTF
NA	TRBV3-1	NA	TRBJ1-2	TGTGCCAGCAGCCAAGAACGGAGATCCATTTTTCACTTC	CASSQERRSIFHF
NA	TRBV18	NA	TRBJ1-1	TGTGCCACCCAGGGACACGCTAACACTGAAGCTTTCTTT	CATQGHANTEAFF
TRBD1	TRBV27	NA	TRBJ1-2	TGTGCCAGCAGTTTGTCCGGACAGGGGGGAAACTATGGCTACACCTTC	CASSLSGQGGNYGYTF
NA	TRBV6-6	many	TRBJ1-5	TGTGCCAGCGACCCAACAGGGCATCAGCCCCAGCATTTT	CASDPTGHQPQHF
NA	TRBV6-5	NA	TRBJ1-1	TGTGCCAGCAGTTACTCGACAGAGACTGAAGCTTTCTTT	CASSYSTETEAFF
TRBD1	TRBV15	NA	TRBJ2-3	TGTGCCACCAGCAGAGATGCAGGGGGATTTGCAGATACGCAGTATTTT	CATSRDAGGFADTQYF
NA	TRBV30	NA	TRBJ1-1	TGTGCCTGGAACCTCGGACGGGGGCCTTTGAAAGCTTTCTTT	CAWNLGRGPLKAFF
TRBD1	TRBV6-5	few	TRBJ1-1	TGTGCCAGCAGTTCGGGACAGAATATTGAAGCTTTCTTT	CASSSGQNIEAFF
TRBD2	TRBV24-1	NA	TRBJ2-1	TGTGCCACCAGGCCGCGGGGGGGCCCTGAGCAGTTCTTC	CATRPRGGPEQFF
NA	TRBV29-1	few	TRBJ1-1	TGCAGCGTTGTAACGTGGGCAGGAGACACTGAAGCTTTCTTT	CSVVTWAGDTEAFF
TRBD2	TRBV7-3	NA	TRBJ2-1	TGTGCCAGCAGCTTGATGGCGGGAGGGGGCAATGAGCAGTTCTTC	CASSLMAGGGNEQFF
NA	TRBV18	NA	TRBJ1-1	TGTGCCAGCCATAAGGGGATGAACACTGAAGCTTTCTTT	CASHKGMNTEAFF
TRBD2	TRBV29-1	NA	TRBJ2-2	TGCAGCGTTAGCGGGGGGGTAAACACCGGGGAGCTGTTTTTT	CSVSGGVNTGELFF
TRBD2	TRBV4-2	few	TRBJ2-1	TGTGCCAGCAGCCAAGATGGGAGCGGGAGCTCCTACAATGAGCAGTTCTTC	CASSQDGSGSSYNEQFF
TRBD1	TRBV5-1	few	TRBJ2-5	TGCGCCAGCAGCTTGGGGGACAGGGAAGAGACCCAGTACTTC	CASSLGDREETQYF
NA	TRBV7-9	NA	TRBJ1-4	TGTGCCAGCAGCCCGGGCGGGGGCTCTGAAAAACTGTTTTTT	CASSPGGGSEKLFF
TRBD2	TRBV6-5	few	TRBJ2-1	TGTGCCAGCAGTTACTCTGGGGTAGCGGGCGCCGCGGAGCAGTTCTTC	CASSYSGVAGAAEQFF
TRBD1	TRBV7-7	NA	TRBJ2-3	TGTGCCAGCAGCTCCGGGACAGGGGAGACAGATACGCAGTATTTT	CASSSGTGETDTQYF
TRBD2	TRBV5-1	few	TRBJ2-5	TGCGCCAGCAAATTCCCCGGGGGGGAGACCCAGTACTTC	CASKFPGGETQYF
TRBD1	TRBV11-2	NA	TRBJ1-4	TGTGCCAGCAGCCTTGGGACAGTTGCAACTAATGAAAAACTGTTTTTT	CASSLGTVATNEKLFF
TRBD2	TRBV19	few	TRBJ2-5	TGTGCCAGTAGTATTGCTAGCGGGAGGTTCATCCAAGAGACCCAGTACTTC	CASSIASGRFIQETQYF
TRBD1	TRBV6-2/TRBV6-3	NA	TRBJ1-5	TGTGCCAGCAGTTACTTTGGGACAGCGATATATCAGCCCCAGCATTTT	CASSYFGTAIYQPQHF
NA	TRBV12-3/TRBV12-4	few	TRBJ2-3	TGTGCCAGCAGTCCTGAAGAGCGGACAGATACGCAGTATTTT	CASSPEERTDTQYF
TRBD2	TRBV20-1	NA	TRBJ2-2	TGCAGTGCTAGACCCGGGGGGACCGGGGAGCTGTTTTTT	CSARPGGTGELFF
TRBD1	TRBV7-9	NA	TRBJ1-5	TGTGCCAGCAGCCGACGGACAGGAGATAGCAATCAGCCCCAGCATTTT	CASSRRTGDSNQPQHF
NA	TRBV9	NA	TRBJ2-3	TGTGCCAGCAGCGTAGGAGTCGTGGGGGGCACAGATACGCAGTATTTT	CASSVGVVGGTDTQYF
TRBD2	TRBV7-9	many	TRBJ2-5	TGTGCCAGCAGCCTCCCTAGCGGGAGGTACCAAGAGACCCAGTACTTC	CASSLPSGRYQETQYF
NA	TRBV4-1	NA	TRBJ1-4	TGCGCCAGCAGCCAAGTTTCTGGGACCCCCGCGGGAAAACTGTTTTTT	CASSQVSGTPAGKLFF
TRBD1	TRBV24-1	NA	TRBJ2-2	TGTGCCACCAGTGATCCCGGGACAGGGTCGGACGGGGAGCTGTTTTTT	CATSDPGTGSDGELFF
TRBD2	TRBV9	NA	TRBJ2-7	TGTGCCAGCAGCTCCGCCCCGGGACTAGGTCTGGAGCAGTACTTC	CASSSAPGLGLEQYF
NA	TRBV6-7	NA	TRBJ1-1	TGTGCCAGCAGTTCCAACAGGGCCGGAGCAGAAGCTTTCTTT	CASSSNRAGAEAFF
TRBD2	TRBV20-1	few	TRBJ2-7	TGCAGTGCCCCCGGCCGGCTAGCGGGAGGCTCCTACGAGCAGTACTTC	CSAPGRLAGGSYEQYF
NA	TRBV10-1	NA	TRBJ2-5	TGCGCCAGCCTCGTGAATAGCGGCCAAGAGACCCAGTACTTC	CASLVNSGQETQYF
TRBD2	TRBV6-1	NA	TRBJ2-1	TGTGCCAGCAGCCCCTGGCGGGGGTTCCAAGATGAGCAGTTCTTC	CASSPWRGFQDEQFF
NA	TRBV24-1	NA	TRBJ1-5	TGTGCCACCAGTGACTCCCTACATTCGGGTCAGCCCCAGCATTTT	CATSDSLHSGQPQHF
TRBD2	TRBV6-6	few	TRBJ2-7	TGTGCCAGCAGATGGACTAGCGGGACTCCTTACGAGCAGTACTTC	CASRWTSGTPYEQYF
NA	TRBV11-2	NA	TRBJ2-3	TGTGCCAGCAGCTTAGTGGGGGGAGGACCAGATACGCAGTATTTT	CASSLVGGGPDTQYF
NA	TRBV7-8	NA	TRBJ2-1	TGTGCCAGCAGCTTGGACAGCGGCCCTTACAATGAGCAGTTCTTC	CASSLDSGPYNEQFF
TRBD2	TRBV3-1	NA	TRBJ2-2	TGTGCCAGCAGCCCTACTAGCGGGAGGCACACCGGGGAGCTGTTTTTT	CASSPTSGRHTGELFF